Listed below are T cell receptor beta chains from one sample, sequenced in a study of Graves' ophthalmopathy and Graves' hyperthyroidism. TCRdb re-called the multiplex PCR reads through MiXCR, storing one row per CDR3 protein. The table includes around 590,000 distinct CDR3 sequences, 35% to 40% detected once. Sequencing was carried out using peripheral blood or thyroid tissue (not recorded which). These receptors came from an adult man with Graves' hyperthyroidism. Both conserved end residues are part of each CDR3. D genes are given only for firm matches. Expanded clones get a size class; other rows say once, few or many, or leave the size out.

size	D	J	V	length	DNA	CDR3
few	.	TRBJ2-1	TRBV2	11	TGTGCCAGCAGCGGTTTATATGAGCAGTTCTTC	CASSGLYEQFF
.	TRBD1	TRBJ2-5	TRBV2	15	TGTGCCAGCAGACCCGGACAGGGGCTGAGAGAGACCCAGTACTTC	CASRPGQGLRETQYF
.	.	TRBJ2-1	TRBV20-1	12	TGCAGTGCTAGCGCCACTAACAATGAGCAGTTCTTC	CSASATNNEQFF
many	.	TRBJ1-2	TRBV9	13	TGTGCCAGCAGCGTAGCGCCAGGGAACGGCTACACCTTC	CASSVAPGNGYTF
few	.	TRBJ2-1	TRBV25-1	13	TGTGCCAGCAGTGAATACGCGGCGGGGGAGCAGTTCTTC	CASSEYAAGEQFF
.	.	TRBJ2-2	TRBV10-2	14	TGCGCCAGCAGTGGGACCGGGGCCACCGGGGAGCTGTTTTTT	CASSGTGATGELFF
.	TRBD2	TRBJ2-7	TRBV29-1	14	TGCAGCGTTGTGCCTAGCGGGTGGACGACCGAGCAGTACTTC	CSVVPSGWTTEQYF
.	.	TRBJ1-6	TRBV7-8	16	TGTGCCAGCAGCGAGGGGGGGCACCGTACCAATTCACCCCTCCACTTT	CASSEGGHRTNSPLHF
many	.	TRBJ2-7	TRBV7-9	13	TGTGCCAGCAGCTGGGGGCCCGGTTTAGAGCAGTACTTC	CASSWGPGLEQYF
.	TRBD2	TRBJ2-3	TRBV7-2	15	TGTGCCAGCAGTGCTAGCGGGAGGGCCACAGATACGCAGTATTTT	CASSASGRATDTQYF
many	TRBD1	TRBJ1-2	TRBV5-1	14	TGCGCCAGCAGCTCCTTACAGGGGCACTATGGCTACACCTTC	CASSSLQGHYGYTF
.	TRBD1	TRBJ1-2	TRBV7-8	19	TGTGCCAGCAGTTACTTCGGACAGGGGAGTGAAAAACTGTTTTGGGGCTACACCTTC	CASSYFGQGSEKLFWGYTF
few	TRBD1	TRBJ2-7	TRBV9	15	TGTGCCAGCAGCGTAGGGACAGGAACTCTGTACGAGCAGTACTTC	CASSVGTGTLYEQYF
many	.	TRBJ1-3	TRBV9	14	TGTGCCAGCAGCGTACAAGGGCTTGGAAACACCATATATTTT	CASSVQGLGNTIYF
.	TRBD1	TRBJ1-3	TRBV6-6	17	TGTGCCAGCAGTTACTTGGGACAGGCAGACTCTGGAAACACCATGTATTTT	CASSYLGQADSGNTMYF
many	.	TRBJ1-2	TRBV10-3	15	TGTGCCGTCAGGACCCAGGACAGTTTTAACTATGGCTACACCTTC	CAVRTQDSFNYGYTF
.	.	TRBJ2-7	TRBV2	13	TGTGCCAGCGGAGCACGCAGGGGCTACGAGCAGTACTTC	CASGARRGYEQYF
once	.	TRBJ2-1	TRBV7-9	14	TGTGCCAGCAGCTTAGGCAGTCAGAACAATGAGCAGTTCTTC	CASSLGSQNNEQFF
.	.	TRBJ2-5	TRBV29-1	14	TGCAGCGTTGAATGGAGTGGCACCCAAGAGACCCAGTACTTC	CSVEWSGTQETQYF
medium-sized	TRBD1	TRBJ1-1	TRBV29-1	14	TGCAGCGTTGTCCGGGACAGGGGAAGAACTGAAGCTTTCTTT	CSVVRDRGRTEAFF
many	.	TRBJ1-5	TRBV6-6	12	TGTGCCAGCCTGTCTCGCAATCAGCCCCAGCATTTT	CASLSRNQPQHF
.	.	TRBJ1-3	TRBV25-1	18	TGTGCCAGCTCACCACTCGGTGCAGGGAGCAAGTCTGGAAACACCATATATTTT	CASSPLGAGSKSGNTIYF
many	.	TRBJ2-2	TRBV7-8	14	TGTGCCAGCAGCTTGGGGACGAACACCGGGGAGCTGTTTTTT	CASSLGTNTGELFF
many	.	TRBJ1-5	TRBV7-8	14	TGTGCCAGCAGCAAAGACGGACTGGATCAGCCCCAGCATTTT	CASSKDGLDQPQHF
.	TRBD2	TRBJ2-7	TRBV20-1	14	TGCAGTGCTAGAGCGTATTCTAGCGGTTTGGGGCAGTACTTC	CSARAYSSGLGQYF
.	.	TRBJ1-4	TRBV12-3/TRBV12-4	13	TGTGCCAGCAGTGAACGGGATCTTGCAAAACTGTTTTTT	CASSERDLAKLFF
many	.	TRBJ2-5	TRBV29-1	12	TGCAGCGGGAGGAAGCCCCAAGAGACCCAGTACTTC	CSGRKPQETQYF
.	TRBD2	TRBJ2-7	TRBV20-1	14	TGCAGTGCTCCCTTAGCGGGGAGCACCTACGAGCAGTACTTC	CSAPLAGSTYEQYF